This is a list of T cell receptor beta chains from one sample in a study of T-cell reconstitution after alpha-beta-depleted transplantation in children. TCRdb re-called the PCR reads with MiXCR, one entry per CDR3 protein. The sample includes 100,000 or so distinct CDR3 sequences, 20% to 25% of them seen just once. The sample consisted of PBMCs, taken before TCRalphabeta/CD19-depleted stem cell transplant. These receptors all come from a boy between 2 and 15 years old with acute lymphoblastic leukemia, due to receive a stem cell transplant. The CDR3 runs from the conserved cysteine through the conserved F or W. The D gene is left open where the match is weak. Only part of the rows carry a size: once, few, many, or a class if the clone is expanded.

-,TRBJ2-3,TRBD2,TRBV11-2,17,CASSQRSASGGSDTQYF,TGTGCCAGCAGCCAGAGGTCGGCTAGCGGAGGGAGTGATACGCAGTATTTT
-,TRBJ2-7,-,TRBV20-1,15,CSARDYHDSSYEQYF,TGCAGTGCTAGAGACTACCACGACAGTTCCTACGAGCAGTACTTC
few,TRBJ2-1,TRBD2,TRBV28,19,CASSLWGMAGEKYSNEQFF,TGTGCCAGCAGTTTGTGGGGTATGGCGGGAGAAAAGTATTCCAATGAGCAGTTCTTC
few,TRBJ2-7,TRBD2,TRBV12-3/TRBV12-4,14,CASSLTSASYEQYF,TGTGCCAGCAGTTTAACTAGCGCTTCCTACGAGCAGTACTTC
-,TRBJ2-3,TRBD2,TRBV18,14,CASSPAGGPATQYF,TGTGCCAGCTCACCAGCGGGAGGGCCCGCTACGCAGTATTTT
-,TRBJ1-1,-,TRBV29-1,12,CSANDRRTEAFF,TGCAGCGCCAATGACCGGAGAACTGAAGCTTTCTTT
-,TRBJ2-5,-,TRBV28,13,CASTGTLQETQYF,TGTGCCAGCACCGGGACTCTCCAAGAGACCCAGTACTTC
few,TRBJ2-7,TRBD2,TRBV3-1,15,CASSQEGTSGYEQYF,TGTGCCAGCAGCCAAGAAGGGACTAGCGGCTACGAGCAGTACTTC
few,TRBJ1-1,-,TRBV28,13,CASTYPAGSEAFF,TGTGCCAGCACCTACCCCGCAGGGTCTGAAGCTTTCTTT
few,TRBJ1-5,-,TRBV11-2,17,CASSPRGGEGLNQPQHF,TGTGCCAGCAGCCCCCGGGGAGGGGAAGGCCTCAATCAGCCCCAGCATTTT
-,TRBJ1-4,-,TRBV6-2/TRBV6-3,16,CASSPPRTSLNEKLFF,TGTGCCAGCAGTCCCCCGCGGACGTCTTTGAATGAAAAACTGTTTTTT
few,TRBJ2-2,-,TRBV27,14,CASSLGTHTGELFF,TGTGCCAGCAGTTTAGGGACTCACACCGGGGAGCTGTTTTTT
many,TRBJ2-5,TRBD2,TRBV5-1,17,CASSLGTSGTLQETQYF,TGCGCCAGCAGCTTGGGTACTAGCGGAACTCTCCAAGAGACCCAGTACTTC
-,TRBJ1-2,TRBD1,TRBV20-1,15,CSARDLTGTASGYTF,TGCAGTGCTAGAGATCTGACCGGGACAGCGAGTGGCTACACCTTC
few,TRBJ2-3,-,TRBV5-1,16,CASSLQGGKSTDTQYF,TGCGCCAGCAGCTTGCAGGGGGGGAAGAGCACAGATACGCAGTATTTT
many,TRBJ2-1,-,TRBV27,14,CASSLGTSYNEQFF,TGTGCCAGCAGTTTGGGAACATCCTACAATGAGCAGTTCTTC
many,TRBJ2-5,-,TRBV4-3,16,CASSQALASALETQYF,TGCGCCAGCAGCCAAGCTTTGGCCAGCGCCCTAGAGACCCAGTACTTC
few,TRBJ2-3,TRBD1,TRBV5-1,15,CASSLGDRSTDTQYF,TGCGCCAGCAGCTTGGGGGACAGGAGCACAGATACGCAGTATTTT
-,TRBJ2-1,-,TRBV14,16,CASSQGRGGTYNEQFF,TGTGCCAGCAGCCAAGGTCGCGGAGGGACTTACAATGAGCAGTTCTTC
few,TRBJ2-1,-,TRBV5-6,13,CASSPGRRDEQFF,TGTGCCAGCAGCCCGGGACGGCGCGATGAGCAGTTCTTC
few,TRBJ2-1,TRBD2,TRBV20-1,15,CSARGGRVLYNEQFF,TGCAGTGCTAGGGGCGGGAGGGTCTTATACAATGAGCAGTTCTTC
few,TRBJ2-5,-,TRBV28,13,CASGRRPQETQYF,TGTGCCAGCGGTCGGCGCCCCCAAGAGACCCAGTACTTC
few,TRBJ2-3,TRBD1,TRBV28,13,CASSSTGQGTQYF,TGTGCCAGCAGTTCTACGGGACAGGGGACGCAGTATTTT
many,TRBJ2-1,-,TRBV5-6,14,CASSLSGGGNEQFF,TGTGCCAGCAGCTTGAGCGGAGGGGGGAATGAGCAGTTCTTC
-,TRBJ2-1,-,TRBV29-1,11,CSVTGFDEQFF,TGCAGCGTAACAGGGTTCGATGAGCAGTTCTTC
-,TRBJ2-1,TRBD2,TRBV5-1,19,CASSYTSGRTPVSYNEQFF,TGCGCCAGCAGCTACACTAGCGGGAGGACCCCCGTATCCTACAATGAGCAGTTCTTC
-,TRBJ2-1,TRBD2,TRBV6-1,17,CASSTGPLAEGLNEQFF,TGTGCCAGCAGTACGGGCCCTCTAGCGGAGGGGCTCAATGAGCAGTTCTTC
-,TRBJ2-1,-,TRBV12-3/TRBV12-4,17,CASRASWGSRGGNEQFF,TGTGCCAGCAGAGCTTCGTGGGGTAGCAGGGGCGGCAATGAGCAGTTCTTC
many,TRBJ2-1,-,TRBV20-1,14,CSARDHSPQDEQFF,TGCAGTGCTAGAGATCACAGCCCCCAGGATGAGCAGTTCTTC
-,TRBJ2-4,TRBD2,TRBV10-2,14,CASSAYGTSGIQYF,TGCGCCAGCAGTGCGTACGGGACTAGCGGCATTCAGTACTTC
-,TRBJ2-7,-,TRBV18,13,CASSAGTLNEQYF,TGTGCCAGCTCAGCCGGGACATTGAACGAGCAGTACTTC
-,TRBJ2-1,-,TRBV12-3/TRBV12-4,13,CASSFGRPFVQFF,TGTGCCAGCAGTTTCGGACGACCTTTCGTGCAGTTCTTC
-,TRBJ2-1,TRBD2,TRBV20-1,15,CSARSREGRVNEQFF,TGCAGTGCTAGATCGCGGGAGGGCCGGGTCAATGAGCAGTTCTTC
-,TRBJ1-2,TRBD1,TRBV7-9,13,CASTVRQGSGYTF,TGTGCCAGCACCGTGAGACAGGGTTCTGGCTACACCTTC
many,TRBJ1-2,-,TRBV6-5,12,CASSHGGEGYTF,TGTGCCAGCAGTCACGGGGGGGAGGGCTACACCTTC
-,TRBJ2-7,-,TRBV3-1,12,CASRGTRYEQYF,TGTGCCAGCAGGGGGACCCGCTACGAGCAGTACTTC
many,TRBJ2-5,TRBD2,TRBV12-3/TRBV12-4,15,CASSPSGRGGETQYF,TGTGCCAGCAGCCCCAGCGGGAGAGGAGGAGAGACCCAGTACTTC
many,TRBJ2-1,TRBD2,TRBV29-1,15,CSVAERLAGGNEQFF,TGCAGCGTTGCCGAGCGACTAGCGGGAGGCAATGAGCAGTTCTTC
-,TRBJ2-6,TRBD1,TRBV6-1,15,CASSEQGKGANVLTF,TGTGCCAGCAGCGAACAGGGGAAGGGGGCCAACGTCCTGACTTTC
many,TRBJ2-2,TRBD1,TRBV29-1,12,CSGTGATGELFF,TGCAGCGGGACAGGGGCCACCGGGGAGCTGTTTTTT
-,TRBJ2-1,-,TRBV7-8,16,CASSLVDSGGANEQFF,TGTGCCAGCAGCTTAGTTGACAGCGGAGGGGCCAATGAGCAGTTCTTC
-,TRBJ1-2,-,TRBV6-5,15,CASSYAGPLHYGYTF,TGTGCCAGCAGTTACGCCGGACCATTACACTATGGCTACACCTTC
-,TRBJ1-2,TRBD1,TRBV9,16,CASSASGQQGNYGYTF,TGTGCCAGCAGCGCTTCGGGGCAACAGGGGAACTATGGCTACACCTTC
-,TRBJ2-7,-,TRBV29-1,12,CSVVTGPYEQYF,TGCAGCGTTGTAACAGGGCCCTACGAGCAGTACTTC
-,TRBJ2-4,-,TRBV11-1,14,CASSEQGRKNIQYF,TGTGCCAGCAGCGAACAGGGGAGGAAAAACATTCAGTACTTC
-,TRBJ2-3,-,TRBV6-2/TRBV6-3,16,CASSYSRATFTDTQYF,TGTGCCAGCAGTTACTCGCGCGCGACTTTCACAGATACGCAGTATTTT
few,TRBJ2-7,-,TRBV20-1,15,CSAREVRGQHYEQYF,TGCAGTGCTAGAGAGGTTAGGGGCCAACACTACGAGCAGTACTTC
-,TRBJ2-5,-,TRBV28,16,CASSLSTGGGQETQYF,TGTGCCAGCAGTTTATCAACAGGCGGAGGACAAGAGACCCAGTACTTC
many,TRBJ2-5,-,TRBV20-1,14,CSAGPYSVQETQYF,TGCAGTGCTGGTCCCTACTCGGTCCAAGAGACCCAGTACTTC
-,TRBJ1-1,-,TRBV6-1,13,CASLESPNTEAFF,TGTGCCAGCCTAGAGTCCCCGAACACTGAAGCTTTCTTT